This TCR beta chain came from a study of control samples from healthy donors and cancer patients. Assay used: immunoSEQ multiplex PCR; TCRdb lists only in-frame clones, some missing. The sample holds approximately 70,000 clones, more than 75% seen once. J lost 0 bases, V lost 4 bases, and 4 bases had no gene match. CDR1 and CDR2 (germline): SGHNT, YYREEE (reference sequence). The CDR3 has 16 amino acids. Source material: blood. This receptor was identified in a woman aged 50 to 65 in good health. V and J are TRBV5-4 and TRBJ2-7; TRBD2 matches at 13 bases. The CDR3 coding sequence is TGTGCCAGCAGCAAGGGACTAGCGGGATTCTCCTACGAGCAGTACTTC. This gives the protein CASSKGLAGFSYEQYF.